Below, 32 T cell receptor beta chains from the same sample are listed, as sequenced in a study of T cell responses to AZD1222 COVID-19 vaccine. Repertoires were generated with immunoSEQ multiplex PCR, while TCRdb's copy carries only in-frame clones and drops some. The sample comprises more than 85,000 clones, over 75% of which are singletons, and approximately 15% rests with the top ten. This sample comprised peripheral blood, obtained on day 0 of AZD1222 vaccination. The receptors here all came from an adult in good health.

The gene calls are TRBV5-8 and TRBJ1-6; 8 bases map to TRBD1. V shed 4 bases and J 5 bases; nucleotides not matched to a gene: 5. The CDR3 runs to 15 residues. Germline values: CDR1 SGHTS, CDR2 YDEGEE. DNA for the CDR3: TGTGCCAGCAGCACTAGGACAGGGAATAATTCACCCCTCCACTTT. This sequence encodes CASSTRTGNNSPLHF.

The chain combines TRBV9 with TRBJ2-2; 13 bases agree with TRBD2. The length of the CDR3 is 15 residues. Germline values: CDR1 SGDLS, CDR2 YYNGEE. The junction had 3 bases not matched to a gene; V was cut back by 2 bases and J by 8 bases. The CDR3 DNA follows: TGTGCCAGCAGCGTCCGGACTAGCGGGAGTGGGGAGCTGTTTTTT. This translates into CASSVRTSGSGELFF.

The chain carries TRBV15 and TRBJ2-1; tentatively, D is TRBD1 (5 bases). Trimming cost V 6 bases and J 5 bases, with 17 bases left between them. The CDR3 has 15 amino acids. Looked up from germline, CDR1 is LNHNV and CDR2 is YYDKDF (reference sequence). The CDR3 DNA sequence: TGTGCCACCAGTCAGGGCAGGGTCCGAAACAATGAGCAGTTCTTC. It encodes CATSQGRVRNNEQFF.

Points on this clone: An end of the junction does not agree with germline; a read error may underlie this. V and J are TRBV28 and TRBJ2-7, with D possibly matching TRBD1 (5 bases). In germline, CDR1 is MDHEN, CDR2 SYDVKM. The CDR3 is 14 amino acids. CDR3 residues: CAGRRQLSSYEQYF. CDR3 DNA: TGTGCCGGCAGGCGACAGCTCAGCTCCTACGAGCAGTACTTC.

The chain couples TRBV7-6 to TRBJ2-5, with TRBD2 identical over 8 bases. J lost 1 base, V lost 2 bases, and 9 bases had no gene match. The CDR3 runs 17 residues. In germline, CDR1 is SGHVS, CDR2 FNYEAQ. DNA for the CDR3: TGTGCCAGCAGCTTAAATTGGGCTAGCGGGTTCCAAGAGACCCAGTACTTC. Residues: CASSLNWASGFQETQYF.

This chain connects TRBV6-4 to TRBJ2-4; no clear D gene. Germline V gene sequence: CDR1 MRHNA, CDR2 SNTAGT. Deletions cut 3 bases from V and 8 bases from J, with 8 bases between. The CDR3 has 12 amino acids. The CDR3 DNA reads as TGTGCCAGCAGTGAAGGACGGGACATTCAGTACTTC. Protein product: CASSEGRDIQYF.

The CDR3 sequence: CAIRLAGGGATGELFF. CDR3 nucleotides: TGTGCCATCAGGCTAGCGGGAGGCGGGGCCACCGGGGAGCTGTTTTTT. This rearrangement joins TRBV10-3 to TRBJ2-2; TRBD2 agrees at 11 bases. Germline V gives CDR1 ENHRY, CDR2 SYGVKD. The CDR3 runs 16 residues. V trimming: 6 bases; J trimming: 4 bases; junction bases outside the gene matches: 7.

The chain has TRBV6-2 or TRBV6-3 and TRBJ2-7; 9 nucleotides align to TRBD1. The CDR3 totals 17 residues. V trimming: 0 bases; J trimming: 8 bases; junction bases outside the gene matches: 14. Germline V gene sequence: CDR1 MNHEY, CDR2 SVGEGT. CDR3 amino acids: CASSYSMAGTGRFKQYF. Here the CDR3 DNA reads TGTGCCAGCAGTTACTCGATGGCCGGGACAGGGAGGTTTAAGCAGTACTTC.

The genes are TRBV24-1 and TRBJ2-3; D is possibly TRBD1 (5 bases). Trimming took off 4 bases at V and 1 base at J, with 20 bases between the two ends. CDR1 is KGHDR, CDR2 SFDVKD, per germline. The CDR3 consists of 18 residues. CDR3: CATSDPTGRVVGTDTQYF. CDR3 sequence (DNA): TGTGCCACCAGTGACCCGACTGGCAGGGTGGTAGGCACAGATACGCAGTATTTT.

The V call is TRBV27, the J call TRBJ1-2; no clear D gene. From germline, CDR1 is MNHEY and CDR2 SMNVEV (reference sequence). The V gene lost 2 bases and the J gene lost 8 bases, with 15 bases spanning the gap. There are 14 residues in the CDR3. CDR3 in amino acids: CASSLRRRPGGYTF. In nucleotides, the CDR3 is TGTGCCAGCAGTTTACGGAGGCGGCCTGGAGGCTACACCTTC.

Points on this clone: The junction does not match germline at one end; this may be a read error. V gene TRBV15 combines with J gene TRBJ1-4; a possible D gene is TRBD1 (5 bases). Germline lookup yields CDR1 LNHNV and CDR2 YYDKDF (reference sequence). The CDR3 extends over 13 amino acids. This CDR3 reads CATSRGRPGRSPF. The CDR3 region has the DNA TGTGCCACCAGCAGGGGACGGCCGGGGAGGAGCCCCTTT.

The chain recombines TRBV7-2 with TRBJ2-7, with TRBD2 matching over 13 bases. This CDR3 spans 16 amino acids. With 5 bases clipped from V and 3 bases from J, the junction kept 7 bases outside the gene matches. Germline V gene lookup returns CDR1 SGHTA and CDR2 FQGNSA. CDR3 residues: CASSPLGTSGNYEQYF. In nucleotides, the CDR3 is TGTGCCAGCAGCCCACTGGGGACTAGCGGGAACTACGAGCAGTACTTC.

The chain uses TRBV19 and TRBJ2-3, with unresolved D. CDR1 and CDR2 (germline): LNHDA, SQIVND (reference sequence). CDR3 length equals 15 residues. The V end lost 5 bases, the J end lost 1 base, and 13 bases lay between the germline ends. This chain's CDR3 is CASSFPGTRTDTQYF. CDR3 sequence (DNA): TGTGCCAGTAGTTTCCCCGGCACCCGCACAGATACGCAGTATTTT.

About this clone itself: Other DNA sequences from this sample encode an identical CDR3 as well. The chain employs TRBV2 and TRBJ2-7; a weak D match, TRBD1 (5 bases). This CDR3 spans 11 amino acids. V was pared by 4 bases and J by 4 bases, with 5 bases between. The germline V gene encodes CDR1 SNHLY and CDR2 FYNNEI. CDR3 in DNA: TGTGCCAGCAGTGCAGGGTACGAGCAGTACTTC. This codes for CASSAGYEQYF.

The J gene is TRBJ1-5, the V gene TRBV6-5; 8 nucleotides match TRBD1. J was trimmed by 6 bases and V by 6 bases; bases with no gene match: 7. The V gene's germline CDR1 is MNHEY and CDR2 SVGAGI. This CDR3 spans 14 amino acids. CDR3 protein: CASRGQGAGQPQHF. The CDR3 DNA reads as TGTGCCAGCAGAGGACAGGGAGCCGGTCAGCCCCAGCATTTT.

The CDR3 bases are TGTGCCAGCAGCTTGAAGCAGGGGGGCTACGAGCAGTACTTC. It yields the protein CASSLKQGGYEQYF. The rearrangement uses TRBV5-8 and TRBJ2-7, with a weak D call TRBD1 (7 bases). Trimming took off 1 base at V and 3 bases at J, with 11 bases between the two ends. Germline-derived CDR1 and CDR2 are SGHTS and YDEGEE. The CDR3 loop spans 14 amino acids. Supplemented by reference TRBV5-8 and TRBJ2-7, the full variable domain reads EAGVTQSPTHLIKTRGQQATLRCSPISGHTSVYWYQQALGLGLQFLLWYDEGEERNRGNFPPRFSGRQFPNYSSELNVNALELEDSALYLCASSLKQGGYEQYFGPGTRLTVT.

CDR3 in amino acids: CASTSSDRVTSYGYTF. The CDR3 nucleotides read TGTGCCAGTACTTCATCGGACAGGGTGACTTCCTATGGCTACACCTTC. V usage is TRBV19 and J usage is TRBJ1-2; 8 bases match TRBD1. V shed 7 bases, J shed 4 bases, and the junction held 14 bases outside the gene matches. This CDR3 spans 16 amino acids. Looked up from germline, CDR1 is LNHDA and CDR2 is SQIVND (reference sequence).

The chain combines TRBV4-1 with TRBJ1-4; D is unresolved. The CDR3 extends over 17 amino acids. Per germline, CDR1 MGHRA and CDR2 YSYEKL. Trimming stripped 5 bases from V and 0 bases from J, with 16 bases between. CDR3 bases: TGCGCCAGCAGCTACTTACCTCCCGGCGCAACTAATGAAAAACTGTTTTTT. Amino acids: CASSYLPPGATNEKLFF.

This chain joins TRBV19 and TRBJ2-5, with 7 positions matching TRBD1. V lost 3 bases to trimming and J lost 5 bases; unmatched junction nucleotides: 6. The CDR3 extends over 14 amino acids. Germline V CDR1 and CDR2: LNHDA, SQIVND (reference sequence). The CDR3 protein is CASSMNRGLETQYF. DNA for the CDR3: TGTGCCAGTAGTATGAATAGGGGGCTGGAGACCCAGTACTTC.

The chain is built from TRBV18 and TRBJ1-5; D call uncertain. Deletions cut 5 bases from V and 6 bases from J, with 14 bases between. Germline V gives CDR1 KGHSH, CDR2 LQKENI. There are 14 residues in the CDR3. The CDR3 bases are TGTGCCAGCTCATCAAGTACCGAGTTTCAGCCCCAGCATTTT. Protein sequence: CASSSSTEFQPQHF. The full variable domain, completed using reference TRBV18 and TRBJ1-5, is NAGVMQNPRHLVRRRGQEARLRCSPMKGHSHVYWYRQLPEEGLKFMVYLQKENIIDESGMPKERFSAEFPKEGPSILRIQQVVRGDSAAYFCASSSSTEFQPQHFGDGTRLSIL.

The chain uses TRBV14 and TRBJ2-5; D is perhaps TRBD2 (6 bases). Trimming left V 3 bases short and J 5 bases short, with 19 bases between. Germline V gene lookup returns CDR1 SGHDN and CDR2 FVKESK. CDR3 length: 16 amino acids. The CDR3, as DNA: TGTGCCAGCAGCCAGGCGTCGGGAGCCCGGTGGGAGACCCAGTACTTC. Amino acid sequence: CASSQASGARWETQYF.

The V and J genes are TRBV7-9 and TRBJ2-1, with TRBD2 matching 10 bases. CDR1 and CDR2 from the germline V gene are SEHNR and FQNEAQ (reference sequence). This CDR3 is built from 15 residues. V dropped 7 bases and J dropped 7; count of bases not matched to a gene: 10. CDR3 in DNA: TGTGCCAGCACCAATAGCGGGAGGCCAGGGAATGAGCAGTTCTTC. It specifies CASTNSGRPGNEQFF.

The V call is TRBV27, the J call TRBJ1-1; D is undetermined. Trimming removed 6 bases from V and 0 bases from J, with 11 bases in between. The germline CDR1 and CDR2 sequences are MNHEY and SMNVEV (reference sequence). This CDR3 spans 14 amino acids. For the CDR3, the DNA is TGTGCCAGCAGCTACAGAAACTTGAACACTGAAGCTTTCTTT. Protein: CASSYRNLNTEAFF.

The chain couples TRBV19 to TRBJ1-5, with D unresolved. V dropped 6 bases and J dropped 0 bases, with 3 bases sitting between them. Germline CDR1 reads LNHDA; CDR2 reads SQIVND (reference sequence). The CDR3 loop spans 12 amino acids. The DNA for the CDR3 is TGTGCCAGTAGAGTTAGCAATCAGCCCCAGCATTTT. It codes for CASRVSNQPQHF.

The chain couples TRBV6-5 to TRBJ2-7; D is undetermined. V was cut by 0 bases and J by 2 bases, with 8 bases left in between. Germline CDR1 reads MNHEY; CDR2 reads SVGAGI. CDR3 length: 14 amino acids. CDR3 coding DNA: TGTGCCAGCAGTTACTCGGGTACCCCCTACGAGCAGTACTTC. Its translation is CASSYSGTPYEQYF.

The rearrangement joins TRBV6-5 to TRBJ1-1; maybe TRBD1 (6 bases). CDR3 length: 14 amino acids. Germline values: CDR1 MNHEY, CDR2 SVGAGI. Between the trimmed V and J ends, which lost 6 bases and 7 bases, there was a span of 18 bases. The CDR3 coding sequence is TGTGCCAGCAGGGCACAGGGAGAAAACGGTGAAGCTTTCTTT. This encodes CASRAQGENGEAFF.

The chain joins TRBV19 to TRBJ2-7, with a tentative D call TRBD1 (7 bases). The CDR3 sequence is 17 residues long. The germline gives CDR1 LNHDA, CDR2 SQIVND (reference sequence). Trimming removed 3 bases at V and 4 bases at J, with 22 bases between. The CDR3 is CASSIGGGGPPKYEQYF. The CDR3 DNA sequence: TGTGCCAGTAGTATTGGAGGGGGCGGACCGCCGAAGTACGAGCAGTACTTC.

V usage is TRBV5-1 and J usage is TRBJ2-1; 7 bases are shared with TRBD1. J gave up 3 bases and V 0 bases, and 0 bases lay outside the gene matches. The length of the CDR3 is 14 residues. Germline CDR1 is SGHRS and CDR2 is YFSETQ. CDR3 sequence reads: CASSLGDSYNEQFF. In DNA form, the CDR3 reads TGCGCCAGCAGCTTGGGGGACAGCTACAATGAGCAGTTCTTC. The full variable domain, with the rest looked up from reference TRBV5-1 and TRBJ2-1, is KAGVTQTPRYLIKTRGQQVTLSCSPISGHRSVSWYQQTPGQGLQFLFEYFSETQRNKGNFPGRFSGRQFSNSRSEMNVSTLELGDSALYLCASSLGDSYNEQFFGPGTRLTVL.

V gene TRBV13 combines with J gene TRBJ2-6; D may be TRBD2 (6 bases). There are 16 residues in the CDR3. The V and J ends lost 5 bases and 4 bases respectively, with 15 bases between them. CDR1 and CDR2 (germline): PRHDT, FYEKMQ (reference sequence). The CDR3 region is CASSRGPGVGANVLTF. The DNA of the CDR3 is TGTGCCAGCAGCCGAGGCCCGGGGGTGGGGGCCAACGTCCTGACTTTC.

V and J are TRBV4-1 and TRBJ1-1; D call uncertain. Germline loops: CDR1 MGHRA, CDR2 YSYEKL. CDR3 length: 13 residues. V lost 0 bases and J lost 11, with 13 bases in between. CDR3: CASSQDNGRRAFF. CDR3 in DNA: TGCGCCAGCAGCCAAGACAATGGGAGAAGGGCTTTCTTT.

The chain couples TRBV5-1 to TRBJ2-1; 10 nucleotides agree with TRBD2. Trimming cost V 0 bases and J 4 bases; bases outside gene matches: 1. The CDR3 consists of 15 residues. Germline CDR1 is SGHRS and CDR2 is YFSETQ. This CDR3 reads CASSLASGGYNEQFF. The CDR3 bases are TGCGCCAGCAGCTTGGCTAGCGGGGGATACAATGAGCAGTTCTTC. Drawing the rest from reference TRBV5-1 and TRBJ2-1, the complete variable domain is KAGVTQTPRYLIKTRGQQVTLSCSPISGHRSVSWYQQTPGQGLQFLFEYFSETQRNKGNFPGRFSGRQFSNSRSEMNVSTLELGDSALYLCASSLASGGYNEQFFGPGTRLTVL.

The chain is built from TRBV19 and TRBJ2-2; D not certain. Germline CDR1 reads LNHDA; CDR2 reads SQIVND (reference sequence). The CDR3 spans 16 residues. Trimming shortened V by 4 bases and J by 4 bases, and 16 bases separated the two germline ends. Written as DNA, the CDR3 is TGTGCCAGTAGTAAGTTCACTGGGATACTCACCGGGGAGCTGTTTTTT. This codes for CASSKFTGILTGELFF. The full variable domain, with the rest looked up from reference TRBV19 and TRBJ2-2, is DGGITQSPKYLFRKEGQNVTLSCEQNLNHDAMYWYRQDPGQGLRLIYYSQIVNDFQKGDIAEGYSVSREKKESFPLTVTSAQKNPTAFYLCASSKFTGILTGELFFGEGSRLTVL.